The T cell receptor beta chain described here comes from a study of T-cell reconstitution after alpha-beta-depleted transplantation in children. Construction of the TCRbeta library involved unique molecular identifiers. MiXCR, run by TCRdb on the PCR reads, gives a single entry per CDR3 protein. The repertoire holds some 500,000 distinct CDR3 sequences, 15% to 20% seen once, with approximately 3% in the top ten. Germline trimming cut 1 base from V and 8 bases from J; bases unmatched to any gene: 14. CDR1 is LGHNA and CDR2 is YNFKEQ in the germline V gene. The CDR3 is made up of 16 amino acids. The chain carries TRBV4-2 and TRBJ2-7; 7 nucleotides align to TRBD2. The sample was PBMCs from the stem cell graft donor, taken from the stem cell graft. The clonotype was recovered from a human donor who donated a stem cell graft to a child with acute lymphoblastic leukemia. The CDR3, as DNA: TGTGCCAGCAGCCAAGTGGCTTACGAGCGGGGCGGCAAGCAGTACTTC. Translation: CASSQVAYERGGKQYF.